This TCR beta chain is from a study of CD8 T cells in ankylosing spondylitis. MiXCR, applied by TCRdb to the 5' RACE reads, yields one record per CDR3 protein. The sample records 150,000 to 200,000 distinct CDR3 sequences, about 16% being singletons. The origin of this receptor is a male donor with ankylosing spondylitis or in good health (not recorded which). Sequencing was performed on blood, either unsorted or a sorted T cell fraction (not recorded which).

CDR3 protein: CASSRWTSGKDYEQYF. In nucleotides, the CDR3 is TGTGCCAGCAGTCGCTGGACTAGCGGGAAGGACTACGAGCAGTACTTC. V and J are TRBV6-5 and TRBJ2-7, with 12 positions matching TRBD2. This CDR3 region has 16 residues. Germline CDR1 and CDR2: MNHEY and SVGAGI. Trimming at V came to 5 bases and at J to 3 bases, leaving 8 bases not matched to a gene.